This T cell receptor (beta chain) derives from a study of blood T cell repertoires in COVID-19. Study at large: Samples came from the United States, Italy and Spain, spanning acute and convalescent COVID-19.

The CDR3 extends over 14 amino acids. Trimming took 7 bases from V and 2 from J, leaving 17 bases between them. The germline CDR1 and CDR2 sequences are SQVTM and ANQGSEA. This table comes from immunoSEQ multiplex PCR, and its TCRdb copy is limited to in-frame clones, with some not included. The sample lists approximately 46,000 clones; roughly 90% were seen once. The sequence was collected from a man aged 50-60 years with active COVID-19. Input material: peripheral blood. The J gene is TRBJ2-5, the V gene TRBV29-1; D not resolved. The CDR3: CSAILPGGQETQYF. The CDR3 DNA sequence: TGCAGCGCCATCCTGCCGGGTGGACAAGAGACCCAGTACTTC.